This T cell receptor beta chain originates from a study of blood T cell repertoires in COVID-19. Study-wide background: In each case, the material was cDNA or gDNA derived from T cells, B-cell-depleted T cells, or PBMCs.

Per the authors' pipeline: The authors estimated nucleated cell counts from reference gene primer amplification. This table comes from immunoSEQ multiplex PCR, and its TCRdb copy is limited to in-frame clones, with some not included. Clone size and V and J calls were adopted from that table, with D and trimming inferred from the DNA. Counted here are 130,000 or so clones, roughly 84% occurring once; the ten biggest clones make up around 3.9%. The CDR3 extends over 17 amino acids. CDR1 is KGHSH, CDR2 LQKENI, per germline. V lost 2 bases and J lost 0, with 14 bases in between. This receptor was obtained from a woman aged 30 to 39 who had recovered from COVID-19. The chain uses TRBV18 and TRBJ1-5, with a possible D match to TRBD1 (6 bases). The sample consisted of PBMCs or T cells enriched from blood (not recorded which). CDR3 protein: CASSPDLPGASNQPQHF. The CDR3 coding sequence is TGTGCCAGCTCACCAGATTTGCCAGGGGCTAGCAATCAGCCCCAGCATTTT.